One and the same sample provided the 7 T cell receptor beta chains below, sequenced in a study of shared clonotypes between healthy human individuals. Here immunoSEQ multiplex PCR was the method, and the copy in TCRdb shows in-frame clones only, minus some. The repertoire consists of 950,000 to 1,200,000 clones, with approximately 80% occurring once and the leading ten covering 0.89%. What was sequenced was memory CD4+ T cells from PBMCs. The subset was: CD45RA-negative fraction. The receptors were sampled from a man aged 18 to 30 in good health. Some clones in this sample may be carry-over from other donors' samples.

This chain uses TRBV7-8 with TRBJ1-5; 8 nucleotides match TRBD1. The CDR3 loop spans 14 amino acids. V dropped 5 bases and J dropped 7; count of bases not matched to a gene: 7. Germline V gene sequence: CDR1 SGHVS, CDR2 FQNEAQ. CDR3: CASSLDRDKQPQHF. In DNA, the CDR3 is TGTGCCAGCAGCCTGGACAGGGATAAACAGCCCCAGCATTTT.

This clone has a single count. The chain combines TRBV7-9 with TRBJ2-3; D gene unclear. V was clipped by 5 bases and J by 2 bases, with 20 bases between them. This CDR3 spans 17 amino acids. Germline V gives CDR1 SEHNR, CDR2 FQNEAQ (reference sequence). CDR3 in DNA: TGTGCCAGCAGCCCAAGAAGGGCAGGCCCGGACACAGATACGCAGTATTTT. It is translated as CASSPRRAGPDTDTQYF.

As regards this clone: The same CDR3 can be traced to other DNA sequences in this sample. J is TRBJ1-4 and V is TRBV28; 8 bases are a match to TRBD1. This CDR3 has 14 amino acids. In germline, CDR1 is MDHEN, CDR2 SYDVKM. J gave up 6 bases and V 4 bases, and 4 bases lay outside the gene matches. The CDR3 bases are TGTGCCAGCAGTTCAGGACAGGGTCATGAAAAACTGTTTTTT. It codes for CASSSGQGHEKLFF.

The genes are TRBV5-1 and TRBJ2-3; 7 positions match TRBD1. This CDR3 region has 16 residues. The germline gives CDR1 SGHRS, CDR2 YFSETQ. Germline trimming cut 0 bases from V and 1 base from J; bases unmatched to any gene: 5. CDR3 in DNA: TGCGCCAGCAGCTTGGAAGGGGGCCCGGGCACAGATACGCAGTATTTT. Protein sequence: CASSLEGGPGTDTQYF.

The genes are TRBV6-4 and TRBJ2-1; weak D call: TRBD2 (5 bases). Germline CDR1 MRHNA, CDR2 SNTAGT. The CDR3 totals 15 residues. The V end was cut by 8 bases, the J end by 2 bases, with 16 bases between. CDR3 loop: CASAPSGAAYNEQFF. The CDR3 DNA is TGTGCCAGCGCCCCGAGCGGCGCGGCCTACAATGAGCAGTTCTTC.

The chain carries TRBV28 and TRBJ2-1; TRBD2 matches at 8 bases. Losses at the gene ends were 8 bases for V and 6 bases for J; bases not matched to a gene: 9. The CDR3 is made up of 14 amino acids. Germline values: CDR1 MDHEN, CDR2 SYDVKM. This CDR3 reads CASRAGVLSNEQFF. CDR3 nucleotide sequence: TGTGCCAGCCGAGCGGGAGTACTAAGCAATGAGCAGTTCTTC.

On this clone itself: The junction does not match germline at one end; this may be a read error. This chain links TRBV7-9 with TRBJ2-7, with D maybe TRBD2 (5 bases). Germline V CDR1 and CDR2: SEHNR, FQNEAQ (reference sequence). This CDR3 region has 10 residues. The CDR3 region has the DNA TGTGCCAGCAGCGGGTGGACTTACGACTTC. Its protein product is CASSGWTYDF.